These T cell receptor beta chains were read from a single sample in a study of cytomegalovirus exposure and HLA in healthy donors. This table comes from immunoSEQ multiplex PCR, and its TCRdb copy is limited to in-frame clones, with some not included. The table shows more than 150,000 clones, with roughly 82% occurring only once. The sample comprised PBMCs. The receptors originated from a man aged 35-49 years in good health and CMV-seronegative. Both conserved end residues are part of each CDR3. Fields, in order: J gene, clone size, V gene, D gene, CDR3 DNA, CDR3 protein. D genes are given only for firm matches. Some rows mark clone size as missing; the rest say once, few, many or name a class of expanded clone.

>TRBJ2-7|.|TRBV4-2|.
TGTGCCAGCAGCCAAGATCAGAGGGGGGGCGAGCAGTACTTC
CASSQDQRGGEQYF
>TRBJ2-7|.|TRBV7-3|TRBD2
TGTGCCAGCAGCTTACTTGGGGGGGGCTCCTACGAGCAGTACTTC
CASSLLGGGSYEQYF
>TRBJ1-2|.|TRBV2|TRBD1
TGTGCCAGCAGTGAAGGGACAGGGAACTATGGCTACACCTTC
CASSEGTGNYGYTF
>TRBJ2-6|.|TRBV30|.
TGTGCCTGGAGAAGGGGGTCTGGGGCCAACGTCCTGACTTTC
CAWRRGSGANVLTF
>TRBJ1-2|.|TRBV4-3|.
TGCGCCAGCAGCCAATCCGGGACATCTGGCTACACCTTC
CASSQSGTSGYTF
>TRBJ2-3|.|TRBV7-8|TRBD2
TGTGCCAGCAGCCCAGGACTAGCGGAATCTAGCACAGATACGCAGTATTTT
CASSPGLAESSTDTQYF
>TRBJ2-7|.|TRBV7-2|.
TGTGCCAGCAGCTTAGAGTTTGCTGGCCCCTACGAGCAGTACTTC
CASSLEFAGPYEQYF
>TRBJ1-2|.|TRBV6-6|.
TGTGCCAGCAGGACAGGAGATTATGGCTACACCTTC
CASRTGDYGYTF
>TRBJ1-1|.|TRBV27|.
TGTGCCAGCAGTATACAGCTGAACACTGAAGCTTTCTTT
CASSIQLNTEAFF
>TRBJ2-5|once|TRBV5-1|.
TGCGCCAGCAGCTCCAAAAAAGTCGGCCAAGAGACCCAGTACTTC
CASSSKKVGQETQYF
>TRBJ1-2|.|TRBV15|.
TGTGCCACCAGCCCCAGGGTAGGGGCCGGTAGCTACACCTTC
CATSPRVGAGSYTF
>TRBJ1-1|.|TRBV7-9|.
TGTGCCAGCAGCTATCTGAGCGTATGGGAAGCTTTCTTT
CASSYLSVWEAFF
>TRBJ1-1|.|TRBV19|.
TGTGCCAGTAGTATCCCCCCAGTAACAGGGCCGAACACTGAAGCTTTCTTT
CASSIPPVTGPNTEAFF
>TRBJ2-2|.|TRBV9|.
TGTGCCAGCAGCGTAGGAGGGAGAGGTACCGGGGAGCTGTTTTTT
CASSVGGRGTGELFF
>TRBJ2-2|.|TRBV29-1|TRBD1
TGCAGCGTTGGGGTCACACAGGGGGCTGCGAACACCGGGGAGCTGTTTTTT
CSVGVTQGAANTGELFF
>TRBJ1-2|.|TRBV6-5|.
TGTGCCAGCAGTTATAGCGCGGGATCTAACTATGGCTACACCTTC
CASSYSAGSNYGYTF
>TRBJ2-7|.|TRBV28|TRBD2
TGTGCCAGCAGTTCCCATGGCGGGAGGGCAGCCTACGAGCAGTACTTC
CASSSHGGRAAYEQYF